One and the same sample provided the 10 T cell receptor beta chains below, sequenced in a study of post-analysis software for immune sequencing data. TCR beta cDNA libraries included unique molecular identifiers. From the PCR reads, TCRdb called clonotypes with MiXCR, one entry per CDR3 protein. Of roughly 150,000 distinct CDR3 sequences in the sample, about 36% are singletons; the top ten hold approximately 30%. The sequenced sample was blood, obtained after autologous hematopoietic stem cell transplantation. The receptors were sampled from a girl aged 10 to 17 with multiple sclerosis.

The rearrangement links TRBV29-1 to TRBJ2-3, with D possibly matching TRBD2 (5 bases). This CDR3 is built from 14 residues. Germline V gene sequence: CDR1 SQVTM, CDR2 ANQGSEA. Trimming left V 4 bases short and J 1 base short, with 12 bases between. This chain's CDR3 is CSVGRRRGTDTQYF. CDR3 nucleotide sequence: TGCAGCGTTGGCCGGAGGCGCGGCACAGATACGCAGTATTTT.

This clonotype was counted ten times or more. The chain carries TRBV7-6 and TRBJ1-6; 8 bases fit TRBD1. The CDR3 is made up of 14 amino acids. The V and J ends lost 0 bases and 17 bases, in that order; junction bases with no gene match: 9. The germline gives CDR1 SGHVS, CDR2 FNYEAQ. Here the CDR3 reads CASSLATGQGIFHF. DNA of the CDR3: TGTGCCAGCAGCTTAGCGACCGGACAGGGAATTTTCCACTTT.

The rearrangement links TRBV20-1 to TRBJ1-5; TRBD1 is a possible D gene (6 bases). Per germline, CDR1 DFQATT and CDR2 SNEGSKA (reference sequence). The V and J ends lost 3 bases and 0 bases respectively, with 12 bases between them. The CDR3 runs to 15 residues. DNA for the CDR3: TGCAGTGCTAGTTTATCGGACAGTAGCAATCAGCCCCAGCATTTT. Residues: CSASLSDSSNQPQHF.

The V and J genes are TRBV7-6 and TRBJ2-3; tentative D call: TRBD2 (6 bases). Trimming left V 2 bases short and J 5 bases short, with 17 bases between. The CDR3 is 16 amino acids. The germline gives CDR1 SGHVS, CDR2 FNYEAQ. CDR3: CASSLYGSTDGDTQYF. The CDR3 DNA is TGTGCCAGCAGCTTATACGGGAGTACAGATGGAGATACGCAGTATTTT.

This clonotype occurred a few times. J is TRBJ2-1 and V is TRBV4-1, with D unresolved. The V end lost 1 base, the J end lost 4 bases, and 5 bases lay between the germline ends. Germline CDR1 and CDR2: MGHRA and YSYEKL. The CDR3 runs 13 residues. CDR3 DNA sequence: TGCGCCAGCAGCCAAGCCTCTTACAATGAGCAGTTCTTC. This gives the protein CASSQASYNEQFF.

Remarks on this clonotype: The conserved closing phenylalanine or tryptophan is absent in this CDR3, likely reflecting a read error. This chain joins TRBV11-1 and TRBJ2-7; D might be TRBD1 or TRBD2, each matching 5 bases. CDR3 length equals 14 residues. Germline V gene sequence: CDR1 SGHAT, CDR2 FQDESV (reference sequence). V gave up 5 bases and J gave up 0 bases, with 11 bases separating them. CDR3 coding DNA: TGTGCCAGCAGCCCCGGGGACGGCTCCTACGAGCAGTACCTC. It specifies CASSPGDGSYEQYL.

This clonotype was found once. The V call is TRBV7-2, the J call TRBJ2-7, with 8 bases fitting TRBD2. The CDR3 runs 18 residues. The J segment lost 3 bases and the V segment lost 1 base, leaving 14 bases of the junction unmatched. The germline gives CDR1 SGHTA, CDR2 FQGNSA. CDR3 sequence: CASSLVGGGGRSLYEQYF. In nucleotides, the CDR3 is TGTGCCAGCAGCTTAGTAGGCGGGGGCGGGAGGTCTCTCTACGAGCAGTACTTC.

V gene TRBV10-3 combines with J gene TRBJ1-2; D is unclear. Germline loops: CDR1 ENHRY, CDR2 SYGVKD. Between the trimmed V and J ends, which lost 6 bases and 6 bases, there was a span of 11 bases. CDR3 length: 12 residues. This CDR3 reads CAISDPADGYTF. CDR3 sequence (DNA): TGTGCCATCAGCGACCCAGCTGATGGCTACACCTTC.

The V call is TRBV29-1, the J call TRBJ2-3; the match to TRBD1 covers 7 bases. The CDR3 loop spans 14 amino acids. Trimming cost V 3 bases and J 2 bases; bases outside gene matches: 5. In germline, CDR1 is SQVTM, CDR2 ANQGSEA. CDR3 loop: CSVEPGQATDTQYF. DNA of the CDR3: TGCAGCGTTGAGCCTGGACAGGCCACAGATACGCAGTATTTT.

This chain links TRBV28 with TRBJ2-7; maybe TRBD1 (6 bases). Germline V gene lookup returns CDR1 MDHEN and CDR2 SYDVKM. V lost 5 bases, J lost 5 bases, and 13 bases lay in between. The CDR3 sequence is 13 residues long. CDR3 region: CASSLTWGHEQYF. DNA for the CDR3: TGTGCCAGCAGTCTAACATGGGGGCACGAGCAGTACTTC.